Below are 13 T cell receptor beta chains sequenced from a single sample in a study of radiation and T cells in renal cell carcinoma. The time point is: baseline pretreatment blood. The treatment here: 15 Gy SBRT to primary tumor, nephrectomy 4 weeks later. TCRdb's table, derived via immunoSEQ multiplex PCR, lists solely in-frame clones and lacks some. The data contain 45,000 or so clones, 83% of them singletons. Material: blood, obtained from a patient whose treatment included radiotherapy and nephrectomy. The receptors were sampled from a woman aged 70 to 79 with renal cell carcinoma.

V usage is TRBV7-6 and J usage is TRBJ2-2; the match to TRBD2 covers 7 bases. CDR3 length: 22 residues. Trimming at V came to 1 base and at J to 0 bases, leaving 20 bases not matched to a gene. Germline V gene sequence: CDR1 SGHVS, CDR2 FNYEAQ. DNA of the CDR3: TGTGCCAGCAGCTTAGGGCATTGGGACCCTCTAGCGGACCATTCGAACACCGGGGAGCTGTTTTTT. Amino acid sequence: CASSLGHWDPLADHSNTGELFF. The variable domain in full, with the rest retrieved from reference TRBV7-6 and TRBJ2-2, is GAGVSQSPRYKVTKRGQDVALRCDPISGHVSLYWYRQALGQGPEFLTYFNYEAQQDKSGLPNDRFSAERPEGSISTLTIQRTEQRDSAMYRCASSLGHWDPLADHSNTGELFFGEGSRLTVL.

The genes are TRBV6-1 and TRBJ2-7, with D tentatively TRBD1 or TRBD2 (5 bases each). This CDR3 contains 13 residues. V was cut by 2 bases and J by 6 bases, with 11 bases left in between. Germline assignment: CDR1 MNHNS and CDR2 SASEGT. The CDR3: CASSERGPGEQYF. The CDR3 DNA reads TGTGCCAGCAGTGAAAGGGGACCCGGCGAGCAGTACTTC.

V gene TRBV19 combines with J gene TRBJ2-3, with 8 nucleotides matching TRBD1. CDR3 length: 15 residues. V was clipped by 5 bases and J by 3 bases; unmatched bases: 7. In germline, CDR1 is LNHDA, CDR2 SQIVND (reference sequence). CDR3 nucleotide sequence: TGTGCCAGTAGTCTGGGGACAGGTTTTACAGATACGCAGTATTTT. This encodes CASSLGTGFTDTQYF.

The chain uses TRBV6-1 and TRBJ1-4; 9 positions match TRBD1. The J segment lost 12 bases and the V segment lost 2 bases, leaving 7 bases of the junction unmatched. Per the germline V gene, CDR1 is MNHNS and CDR2 is SASEGT. The CDR3 loop spans 14 amino acids. The CDR3 DNA sequence: TGTGCCAGCAGTGAAAGACAGGGGGAGTCTCAACTGTTTTTT. It translates to CASSERQGESQLFF.

Many counts were recorded for this clone. The V gene is TRBV18, the J gene TRBJ2-5; 7 nucleotides line up with TRBD1. CDR1 and CDR2 from the germline V gene are KGHSH and LQKENI. The trim removed 5 bases at V and 5 bases at J, leaving 5 bases unmatched. The CDR3 runs 13 residues. This CDR3 reads CASSTDRRETQYF. As DNA, the CDR3 is TGTGCCAGCTCAACGGACAGGAGGGAGACCCAGTACTTC.

The chain has TRBV19 and TRBJ1-6, with D tentatively TRBD1 (5 bases). The CDR3 has 16 amino acids. Germline lookup yields CDR1 LNHDA and CDR2 SQIVND (reference sequence). Trimming stripped 3 bases from V and 10 bases from J, with 19 bases between. DNA for the CDR3: TGTGCCAGTAGTATCCAAGACAGTGGGGCCAGGTCACCCCTCCACTTT. Encoded protein: CASSIQDSGARSPLHF.

The chain is built from TRBV7-2 and TRBJ1-2; 7 nucleotides align to TRBD1. The CDR3 contains 14 residues. The trim removed 0 bases at V and 4 bases at J, leaving 2 bases unmatched. Germline CDR1 is SGHTA and CDR2 is FQGNSA. The CDR3 DNA follows: TGTGCCAGCAGCTTAGCGGACAGGATCTATGGCTACACCTTC. This codes for CASSLADRIYGYTF.

V and J are TRBV5-5 and TRBJ2-6; 13 bases match TRBD2. The CDR3 runs to 18 residues. Germline V gene data show CDR1 as SGHKS and CDR2 as YYEKEE (reference sequence). J gave up 4 bases and V 4 bases, and 8 bases lay outside the gene matches. The CDR3 DNA follows: TGTGCCAGCAGCCCAGGACTAGCGGGAGCGAACGGGGCCAACGTCCTGACTTTC. It translates to CASSPGLAGANGANVLTF.

The V gene is TRBV10-3, the J gene TRBJ1-1; D is unclear. The V end was cut by 4 bases, the J end by 2 bases, with 5 bases between. CDR1 ENHRY and CDR2 SYGVKD come from the germline V gene. The CDR3 runs to 12 residues. This CDR3 reads CAISVTNTEAFF. DNA of the CDR3: TGTGCCATCAGTGTGACAAACACTGAAGCTTTCTTT.

This clone was counted between two and nine times. V usage is TRBV2 and J usage is TRBJ2-7; D not resolved. The length of the CDR3 is 14 residues. Trimming removed 4 bases at V and 0 bases at J, with 10 bases between. The germline V gene encodes CDR1 SNHLY and CDR2 FYNNEI. This chain's CDR3 is CASSVRPSSYEQYF. The CDR3 bases are TGTGCCAGCAGTGTGAGACCCAGCTCCTACGAGCAGTACTTC.

This clone qualifies as medium-sized. V usage is TRBV30 and J usage is TRBJ2-1; 8 bases map to TRBD2. CDR1 is GTSNPN and CDR2 is SVGIG in the germline V gene (reference sequence). J lost 3 bases, V lost 2 bases, and 6 bases had no gene match. The CDR3 spans 15 residues. CDR3 bases: TGTGCCTGGAGTCCGGGACTAGTAATCTACAATGAGCAGTTCTTC. Its translation is CAWSPGLVIYNEQFF.

The rearrangement uses TRBV6-1 and TRBJ1-5; D is unresolved. The CDR3 sequence is 14 residues long. The V gene's germline CDR1 is MNHNS and CDR2 SASEGT. The V and J ends lost 4 bases and 3 bases respectively, with 10 bases between them. CDR3 nucleotides: TGTGCCAGCAGTGGGCTCCAGGACAATCAGCCCCAGCATTTT. Protein product: CASSGLQDNQPQHF.

CDR3 sequence (DNA): TGCGCCAGCAGCCAAGTCTTCGCGGGAGCGCCCTACAATGAGCAGTTCTTC. Its protein product is CASSQVFAGAPYNEQFF. V usage is TRBV4-1 and J usage is TRBJ2-1; 7 bases are a match to TRBD2. There are 17 residues in the CDR3. CDR1 MGHRA and CDR2 YSYEKL come from the germline V gene. Trimming at V came to 1 base and at J to 2 bases, leaving 8 bases not matched to a gene.